Listed below are T cell receptor beta chains from one sample, sequenced in a study of post-analysis software for immune sequencing data. TCRdb itself ran the PCR reads through MiXCR, one entry per CDR3 protein. The sample shows about 560,000 distinct CDR3 sequences, 40% to 50% of them seen only once. The sample taken for sequencing was blood. Receptors originate from a girl between 10 and 17 years old with multiple sclerosis. Each CDR3 is given with its conserved first and last residue. The D gene is left open where the match is weak. Only part of the rows carry a size: once, few, many, or a class if the clone is expanded.

clone size	V gene	D gene	J gene	CDR3 protein	CDR3 DNA
.	TRBV7-2	TRBD2	TRBJ2-7	CASSLAITSGYYEQYF	TGTGCCAGCAGCTTAGCGATAACTAGCGGCTACTACGAGCAGTACTTC
.	TRBV5-1	.	TRBJ2-3	CASRPPGLHTDTQYF	TGCGCCAGCAGACCTCCGGGACTTCACACAGATACGCAGTATTTT
.	TRBV12-3/TRBV12-4	.	TRBJ1-2	CASSLGAAGNGYTF	TGTGCCAGCAGTTTAGGGGCGGCGGGTAATGGCTACACCTTC
.	TRBV11-2	.	TRBJ1-2	CASSGLRGRGSTTAWGFYGYTF	TGTGCCAGCAGCGGTCTAAGGGGCAGGGGATCAACTACAGCCTGGGGGTTCTATGGCTACACCTTC
.	TRBV3-1	TRBD1	TRBJ1-2	CASSQDRDSYGYTF	TGTGCCAGCAGCCAAGATCGGGACAGCTATGGCTACACCTTC
few	TRBV7-9	.	TRBJ1-2	CASSSELGGYGYTF	TGTGCCAGCAGCTCCGAACTCGGGGGCTATGGCTACACCTTC
few	TRBV3-1	.	TRBJ2-7	CASSQADEGPYEQYF	TGTGCCAGCAGCCAGGCTGACGAGGGCCCTTACGAGCAGTACTTC
.	TRBV5-6	.	TRBJ1-5	CASSLEQGVNQPQHF	TGTGCCAGCAGCTTGGAGCAGGGTGTGAATCAGCCCCAGCATTTT
.	TRBV7-3	.	TRBJ1-6	CASSLDSNNSPLHF	TGTGCCAGCAGCTTGGACAGTAACAATTCACCCCTCCACTTT
.	TRBV7-2	TRBD2	TRBJ2-7	CASSVGTSGVVSEQYF	TGTGCCAGCAGCGTGGGGACTAGCGGGGTAGTAAGTGAGCAGTACTTC
.	TRBV4-1	.	TRBJ1-1	CASSQRGGDTEAFF	TGCGCCAGCAGCCAGAGGGGGGGCGATACTGAAGCTTTCTTT
.	TRBV6-5	TRBD1	TRBJ1-6	CASSYSTTGGSPLHF	TGTGCCAGCAGTTACTCGACCACAGGGGGTTCACCCCTCCACTTT
few	TRBV4-1	.	TRBJ1-5	CASSQGRTDGNQPQHF	TGCGCCAGCAGCCAAGGTCGGACCGACGGCAATCAGCCCCAGCATTTT
.	TRBV29-1	TRBD2	TRBJ2-1	CSDRTSGSSYNEQFF	TGCAGCGACCGAACTAGCGGGAGCTCCTACAATGAGCAGTTCTTC
.	TRBV9	.	TRBJ1-2	CASAHRGYTF	TGTGCCAGCGCCCACCGCGGCTACACCTTC
.	TRBV6-1	TRBD1	TRBJ1-5	CASSDRGRVDNGVQPQHF	TGTGCCAGCAGTGACAGGGGGCGAGTAGATAATGGCGTTCAGCCCCAGCATTTT
few	TRBV6-5	TRBD1	TRBJ2-7	CASNSAGGKIYEQYF	TGTGCCAGCAATTCGGCAGGGGGCAAGATCTACGAGCAGTACTTC
few	TRBV7-2	.	TRBJ2-3	CASSLVAGGRTDTQYF	TGTGCCAGCAGCTTAGTTGCAGGGGGGCGCACAGATACGCAGTATTTT
few	TRBV15	TRBD2	TRBJ2-7	CATSRQGGGYEQYF	TGTGCCACCAGCAGACAAGGCGGGGGGTACGAGCAGTACTTC
.	TRBV7-8	.	TRBJ2-7	CASSLRRGSSYEQYF	TGTGCCAGCAGCCTAAGACGAGGGAGCTCCTACGAGCAGTACTTC
.	TRBV12-3/TRBV12-4	TRBD1	TRBJ2-1	CASRPDRGLYNEQFF	TGTGCCAGCAGACCCGACAGGGGGCTTTACAATGAGCAGTTCTTC
many	TRBV5-1	.	TRBJ2-1	CASSLDNEQFF	TGCGCCAGCAGCTTGGACAATGAGCAGTTCTTC
.	TRBV20-1	.	TRBJ2-4	CSAGSLRGAKNIQYF	TGCAGTGCTGGGTCCCTCAGAGGTGCCAAAAACATTCAGTACTTC
.	TRBV9	.	TRBJ1-1	CASSVETDTEAFF	TGTGCCAGCAGCGTAGAGACAGACACTGAAGCTTTCTTT
.	TRBV10-3	.	TRBJ1-2	CAISPSGRQRGYTF	TGTGCCATCAGTCCCTCGGGACGGCAAAGAGGCTACACCTTC
.	TRBV20-1	TRBD2	TRBJ2-1	CSAHLLAGEQFF	TGCAGTGCCCATCTTCTAGCGGGAGAGCAGTTCTTC
.	TRBV20-1	.	TRBJ2-3	CSARNLQGIDTQYF	TGCAGTGCTAGAAATCTGCAAGGGATAGATACGCAGTATTTT
.	TRBV7-9	.	TRBJ2-5	CASSLARGPIQETQYF	TGTGCCAGCAGCTTAGCGCGGGGGCCCATACAAGAGACCCAGTACTTC
few	TRBV10-3	.	TRBJ2-1	CAISDGRASSYNEQFF	TGTGCCATCAGTGACGGCAGGGCCAGCTCCTACAATGAGCAGTTCTTC
.	TRBV4-1	.	TRBJ2-7	CASSQWTPNPYEQYF	TGCGCCAGCAGCCAATGGACCCCCAACCCCTACGAGCAGTACTTC
few	TRBV5-1	.	TRBJ2-1	CASSLVGALSYNEQFF	TGCGCCAGCAGCTTGGTGGGGGCGCTTTCCTACAATGAGCAGTTCTTC
.	TRBV12-3/TRBV12-4	.	TRBJ2-2	CASSSPTGELFF	TGTGCCAGCAGTTCCCCAACCGGGGAGCTGTTTTTT
.	TRBV12-3/TRBV12-4	TRBD2	TRBJ2-7	CASSLAPRGLAGREQYF	TGTGCCAGCAGTTTAGCGCCTAGGGGGCTAGCGGGACGCGAGCAGTACTTC
once	TRBV12-3/TRBV12-4	TRBD2	TRBJ2-3	CASRTSGSADTQYF	TGTGCCAGCAGAACTAGCGGGAGCGCAGATACGCAGTATTTT
few	TRBV7-7	TRBD2	TRBJ2-5	CASSVGLAGDGRETQYF	TGTGCTAGCAGCGTTGGACTAGCGGGAGATGGGCGAGAGACCCAGTACTTC
.	TRBV12-3/TRBV12-4	TRBD1	TRBJ1-2	CASRNRTGVDYGYTF	TGTGCCAGCAGAAACCGGACAGGGGTTGACTATGGCTACACCTTC
few	TRBV7-3	TRBD2	TRBJ2-1	CASSLSLAGGHEQFF	TGTGCCAGCAGCTTAAGTTTAGCGGGGGGACATGAGCAGTTCTTC
few	TRBV10-2	.	TRBJ2-7	CASSDPRDRAEQYF	TGCGCCAGCAGTGATCCCCGGGACCGCGCGGAGCAGTACTTC
.	TRBV29-1	.	TRBJ2-6	CSVERDELSGANVLTF	TGCAGCGTTGAACGGGACGAGCTCTCTGGGGCCAACGTCCTGACTTTC
few	TRBV6-1	TRBD1	TRBJ1-2	CASSNPTGLEGYTF	TGTGCCAGCAGTAACCCGACAGGGCTTGAGGGCTACACCTTC
.	TRBV12-3/TRBV12-4	.	TRBJ2-5	CASSFLLSDQETQYF	TGTGCCAGCAGTTTCCTCTTAAGTGACCAAGAGACCCAGTACTTC
few	TRBV20-1	TRBD1	TRBJ1-2	CSARTGAYGYTF	TGCAGTGCTAGAACAGGGGCCTATGGCTACACCTTC
.	TRBV20-1	.	TRBJ1-1	CSAPAAIRGNTEAFF	TGCAGTGCTCCCGCGGCCATAAGGGGGAACACTGAAGCTTTCTTT
.	TRBV2	.	TRBJ2-3	CASRRGAKRTDTQYF	TGTGCCAGCCGCCGGGGGGCAAAGCGCACAGATACGCAGTATTTT